One and the same sample provided the 5 T cell receptor beta chains below, sequenced in a study of vaccination and CD4 T cells after COVID-19. These TCRs are of unknown antigen specificity. Cultured CD4+ T cell DNA was sequenced using the Oncomine TCR Beta short-read assay. The template was genomic DNA from cultured CD4+ T cells. TCRdb fed the PCR reads into MiXCR, producing one record per CDR3 protein. The data contain 7,000 to 9,500 distinct CDR3 sequences, 28% of them singletons. Treatment indicated: roughly 10-day PBMC culture with coronavirus spike peptide pools or control peptides (ViraFEST assay). Investigators obtained the unexposed donor's CD4+ T cells before the COVID-19 pandemic (2011-2018). Sequenced input: CD4+ T cells from blood, cultured in vitro. The receptor source for this set is a human donor in good health.

This clonotype was found a few times. V and J are TRBV24-1 and TRBJ2-1; the D gene is possibly TRBD1 (5 bases). Trimming pared 4 bases from V and 7 bases from J, leaving 25 bases between. The CDR3 has 18 residues. CDR1 and CDR2 from the germline V gene are KGHDR and SFDVKD. CDR3 DNA: TGTGCCACCAGTGACCCCCCCGGCCAGGGCTATCCTCGAAATGAGCAGTTCTTC. Its protein is CATSDPPGQGYPRNEQFF.

This clonotype was observed a handful of times. V and J are TRBV6-2 or TRBV6-3 and TRBJ2-3; D is unresolved. V lost 2 bases and J 5 bases, leaving 14 bases between the germline ends. CDR3 length: 15 amino acids. The germline CDR1 and CDR2 sequences are MNHEY and SVGEGT. The DNA for the CDR3 is TGTGCCAGCAGTTACCGGAGACTCTCAGGAGATACGCAGTATTTT. Amino acids: CASSYRRLSGDTQYF.

This clonotype was seen more than once but under ten times. This chain links TRBV7-2 with TRBJ2-5; 12 bases fit TRBD1. The germline V gene has CDR1 SGHTA and CDR2 FQGNSA. This CDR3 has 14 amino acids. Trimming cost V 5 bases and J 4 bases; bases outside gene matches: 2. CDR3 DNA: TGTGCCAGCAGCGTGGGACAGGGGGCAGAGACCCAGTACTTC. Translation: CASSVGQGAETQYF.

This clonotype was counted only a few times. The genes are TRBV29-1 and TRBJ1-5; D ambiguous. Germline-derived CDR1 and CDR2 are SQVTM and ANQGSEA. Trimming cost V 5 bases and J 7 bases, with 15 bases left between them. The CDR3 sequence is 13 residues long. Here the CDR3 reads CSVIVGVGQPQHF. The CDR3 DNA reads as TGCAGCGTTATCGTCGGGGTCGGGCAGCCCCAGCATTTT.

The J gene is TRBJ2-1, the V gene TRBV24-1; D is ambiguous. Germline loops: CDR1 KGHDR, CDR2 SFDVKD. V was shortened by 4 bases and J by 7 bases, with 10 bases between the two germline ends. The CDR3 is 13 residues long. The CDR3 sequence: CATSEGYLNEQFF. The CDR3 DNA is TGTGCCACCAGTGAGGGGTACTTAAATGAGCAGTTCTTC.